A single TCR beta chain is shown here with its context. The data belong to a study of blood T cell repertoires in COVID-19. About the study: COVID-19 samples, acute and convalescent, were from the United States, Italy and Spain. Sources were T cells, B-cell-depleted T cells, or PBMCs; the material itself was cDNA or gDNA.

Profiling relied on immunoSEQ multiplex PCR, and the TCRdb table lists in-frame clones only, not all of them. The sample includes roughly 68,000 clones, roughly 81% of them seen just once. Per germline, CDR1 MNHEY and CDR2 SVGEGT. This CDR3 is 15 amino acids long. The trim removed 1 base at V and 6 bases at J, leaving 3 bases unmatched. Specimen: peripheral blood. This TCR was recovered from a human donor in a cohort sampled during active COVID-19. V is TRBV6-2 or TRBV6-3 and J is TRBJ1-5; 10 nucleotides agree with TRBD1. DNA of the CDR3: TGTGCCAGCAGTTACTGGGGGACAGGGGCTCAGCCCCAGCATTTT. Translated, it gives CASSYWGTGAQPQHF.